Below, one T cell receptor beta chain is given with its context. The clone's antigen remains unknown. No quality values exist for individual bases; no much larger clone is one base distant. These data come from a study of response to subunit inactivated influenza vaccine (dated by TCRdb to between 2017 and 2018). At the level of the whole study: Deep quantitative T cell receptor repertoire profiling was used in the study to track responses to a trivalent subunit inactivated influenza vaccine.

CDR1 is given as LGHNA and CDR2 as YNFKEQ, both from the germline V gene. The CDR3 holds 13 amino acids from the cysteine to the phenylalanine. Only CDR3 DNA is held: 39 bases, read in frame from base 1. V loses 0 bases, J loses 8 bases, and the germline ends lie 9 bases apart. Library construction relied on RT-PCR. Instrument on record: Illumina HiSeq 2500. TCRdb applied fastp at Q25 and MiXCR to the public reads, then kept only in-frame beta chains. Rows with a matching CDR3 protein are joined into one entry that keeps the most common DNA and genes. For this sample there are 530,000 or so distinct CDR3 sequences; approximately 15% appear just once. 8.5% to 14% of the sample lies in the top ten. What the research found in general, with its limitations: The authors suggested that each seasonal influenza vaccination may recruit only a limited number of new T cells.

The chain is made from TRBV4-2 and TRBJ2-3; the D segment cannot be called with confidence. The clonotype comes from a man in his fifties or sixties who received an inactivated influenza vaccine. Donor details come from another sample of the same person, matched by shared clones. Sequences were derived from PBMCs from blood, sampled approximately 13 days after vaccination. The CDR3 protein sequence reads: CASSQEGTLTQYF. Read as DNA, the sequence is TGTGCCAGCAGCCAAGAAGGAACTCTTACGCAGTATTTT.